This TCR beta chain emerged from a study of neurological immune-mediated disorders. The cDNA came from 5'RACE, which used 10-nucleotide random UMIs. TCRdb reprocessed the 5' RACE reads with MiXCR, giving one entry per CDR3 protein. The data contain about 82,000 distinct CDR3 sequences, 2% to 3% of them singletons. This clonotype was seen a single time. At one boundary the junction diverges from the germline segment, which might be a read error. The CDR3 loop spans 15 amino acids. Looked up from germline, CDR1 is LNHDA and CDR2 is SQIVND (reference sequence). The J gene is TRBJ1-1, the V gene TRBV19; D may be TRBD1 (6 bases). The sequenced material came from PBMCs. The TCR was taken from a woman in her 30s with multiple sclerosis. The CDR3 reads CASSIGDIGRTEDFF. The CDR3 DNA sequence: TGTGCCAGTAGTATAGGGGACATCGGTCGGACTGAAGATTTCTTT.